This T cell receptor beta chain derives from a study of blood T cell repertoires in COVID-19. Clones were read by immunoSEQ multiplex PCR, and TCRdb kept only the in-frame ones, dropping some. The profile shows hundreds of thousands of clones, 80% to 90% of them singletons. Sequencing was carried out using peripheral blood. The TCR was taken from a man in his 60s who had recovered from COVID-19.

CDR3 coding DNA: TGTGCCTGGAGGCCGGGACTAGTGAGGGACGAGCAGTACTTC. It translates to CAWRPGLVRDEQYF. This rearrangement joins TRBV30 to TRBJ2-7, with TRBD2 matching 8 bases. V shed 3 bases and J 5 bases; nucleotides not matched to a gene: 9. Germline V lookup: CDR1 GTSNPN, CDR2 SVGIG (reference sequence). The CDR3 extends over 14 amino acids.